This is a list of T cell receptor beta chains from one sample in a study of blood T cells in healthy people across ages. Via MiXCR, TCRdb re-called the 5' RACE reads, giving one row per CDR3 protein. The sample consists of some 1,500,000 distinct CDR3 sequences, approximately 42% of them appearing once. The source material was blood. These receptors were taken from a young woman in good health. Both conserved end residues are part of each CDR3. Fields, in order: J gene, D gene, V gene, clone size, CDR3 DNA, CDR3 protein. The D gene is left open where the match is weak. Size tells how often a clone was seen (once, few, many) or the class of an expanded clone, and some rows leave it out.

J gene: TRBJ2-7
D gene: TRBD2
V gene: TRBV7-2
clone size: NA
CDR3 DNA: TGTGCCAGCAGCTCAGCGGGATGGGGCTACGAGCAGTACTTC
CDR3 protein: CASSSAGWGYEQYF

J gene: TRBJ1-2
D gene: TRBD1
V gene: TRBV11-1
clone size: few
CDR3 DNA: TGTGCCAGCAGCGCGGGACAGGAGATATATGGCTACACCTTC
CDR3 protein: CASSAGQEIYGYTF

J gene: TRBJ1-2
D gene: TRBD1
V gene: TRBV20-1
clone size: NA
CDR3 DNA: TGCAGTGCCGAGGGGAACAGGGGTGGCTACACCTTC
CDR3 protein: CSAEGNRGGYTF

J gene: TRBJ2-7
D gene: TRBD2
V gene: TRBV20-1
clone size: NA
CDR3 DNA: TGCAGTGCAGCCCGTAGCGGGGGATCCTACGAGCAGTACTTC
CDR3 protein: CSAARSGGSYEQYF

J gene: TRBJ2-7
D gene: NA
V gene: TRBV18
clone size: NA
CDR3 DNA: TGTGCCAGCTCACCACGGGCCAGGGACCACGAGCAGTACTTC
CDR3 protein: CASSPRARDHEQYF

J gene: TRBJ2-7
D gene: TRBD1
V gene: TRBV10-3
clone size: NA
CDR3 DNA: TGTGCCATCAGTAAGTCGGGACAGGGGGCGCCTGAGCAGTACTTC
CDR3 protein: CAISKSGQGAPEQYF

J gene: TRBJ1-2
D gene: NA
V gene: TRBV30
clone size: NA
CDR3 DNA: TGTGCCTGGAGTGCGGACATCGCAATTAACTATGGCTACACCTTC
CDR3 protein: CAWSADIAINYGYTF

J gene: TRBJ2-1
D gene: TRBD1
V gene: TRBV10-3
clone size: few
CDR3 DNA: TGTGCCATCAGTGAACCTGGGACAGGGAAGAATGAGCAGTTCTTC
CDR3 protein: CAISEPGTGKNEQFF

J gene: TRBJ1-6
D gene: NA
V gene: TRBV18
clone size: few
CDR3 DNA: TGTGCCAGCTCACCACGACCATGGTGGGGGTATAATTCACCCCTCCACTTT
CDR3 protein: CASSPRPWWGYNSPLHF

J gene: TRBJ1-1
D gene: NA
V gene: TRBV20-1
clone size: few
CDR3 DNA: TGCAGTGCTAGAGATTGGAGCGGGACAACCATGAACACTGAAGCTTTCTTT
CDR3 protein: CSARDWSGTTMNTEAFF

J gene: TRBJ2-3
D gene: NA
V gene: TRBV25-1
clone size: NA
CDR3 DNA: TGTGCCAGCAGTGTTCCTTCGGGGCTTGTGAGAGATACGCAGTATTTT
CDR3 protein: CASSVPSGLVRDTQYF

J gene: TRBJ2-7
D gene: TRBD1
V gene: TRBV25-1
clone size: NA
CDR3 DNA: TGTGCCAGTACACAGGGACAGGGTTGGAATGAGCAGTACTTC
CDR3 protein: CASTQGQGWNEQYF

J gene: TRBJ1-2
D gene: NA
V gene: TRBV20-1
clone size: few
CDR3 DNA: TGCAGGGCAACGAGGGGCTCCTATGGCTACACCTTC
CDR3 protein: CRATRGSYGYTF

J gene: TRBJ2-7
D gene: TRBD2
V gene: TRBV15
clone size: NA
CDR3 DNA: TGTGCCACCAGCAGAGTGGGTAGCGGGAGCTCCTACAATGAGCAGTACTTC
CDR3 protein: CATSRVGSGSSYNEQYF

J gene: TRBJ2-3
D gene: TRBD2
V gene: TRBV9
clone size: NA
CDR3 DNA: TGTGCCAGCAGCGTTGGAGTTAGCGGGGGAGCACCTAGCACAGATACGCAGTATTTT
CDR3 protein: CASSVGVSGGAPSTDTQYF

J gene: TRBJ2-7
D gene: NA
V gene: TRBV24-1
clone size: NA
CDR3 DNA: TGTGCCACCAGTGATCGAACCTACGAGCAGTACTTC
CDR3 protein: CATSDRTYEQYF

J gene: TRBJ2-1
D gene: NA
V gene: TRBV9
clone size: NA
CDR3 DNA: TGTGCCAGCAGTGGAACCGGGACACTCTCCTACAATGAGCAGTTCTTC
CDR3 protein: CASSGTGTLSYNEQFF

J gene: TRBJ2-7
D gene: TRBD2
V gene: TRBV7-9
clone size: NA
CDR3 DNA: TGTGCCAGCAGCTTCGGGGGGTATGAGAACGAGCAGTACTTC
CDR3 protein: CASSFGGYENEQYF

J gene: TRBJ2-1
D gene: NA
V gene: TRBV5-1
clone size: many
CDR3 DNA: TGCGCCAGCAGCTTGGTCCCCGGCACGTACAATGAGCAGTTCTTC
CDR3 protein: CASSLVPGTYNEQFF

J gene: TRBJ2-5
D gene: TRBD1
V gene: TRBV6-5
clone size: NA
CDR3 DNA: TGTGCCAGCAGTTCTCGGGACAGGGGGTGGTATGAGCAGTACTTC
CDR3 protein: CASSSRDRGWYEQYF

J gene: TRBJ1-1
D gene: NA
V gene: TRBV7-9
clone size: NA
CDR3 DNA: TGTGCCAGCACCATAGGGGGGAACACTGAAGCTTTCTTT
CDR3 protein: CASTIGGNTEAFF

J gene: TRBJ1-2
D gene: NA
V gene: TRBV20-1
clone size: few
CDR3 DNA: TGCAGTGCTAGCTCGCGGGGGGCAGGTTTTGGCTACACCTTC
CDR3 protein: CSASSRGAGFGYTF

J gene: TRBJ2-7
D gene: NA
V gene: TRBV5-1
clone size: once
CDR3 DNA: TGCGCCAGCAGCTTGAGGACGCCAATCTACGAGCAGTACTTC
CDR3 protein: CASSLRTPIYEQYF

J gene: TRBJ2-7
D gene: TRBD2
V gene: TRBV7-9
clone size: NA
CDR3 DNA: TGTGCCAGCAATAAGGTACTAGCGGGCTCCTACAATGAGCAGTACTTC
CDR3 protein: CASNKVLAGSYNEQYF

J gene: TRBJ1-5
D gene: NA
V gene: TRBV29-1
clone size: NA
CDR3 DNA: TGCAGCGTTCAAGAAGGGGCTCAGCCCCAGCATTTT
CDR3 protein: CSVQEGAQPQHF

J gene: TRBJ2-7
D gene: NA
V gene: TRBV11-2
clone size: NA
CDR3 DNA: TGTGCCAGCAGAAAAAGAGGGGGGCACTACGAGCAGTACTTC
CDR3 protein: CASRKRGGHYEQYF

J gene: TRBJ2-1
D gene: NA
V gene: TRBV24-1
clone size: NA
CDR3 DNA: TGTGCCACCAGTGATGCTACACTGGTTTACAATGCGCAGTTCTTC
CDR3 protein: CATSDATLVYNAQFF

J gene: TRBJ2-7
D gene: NA
V gene: TRBV7-6
clone size: NA
CDR3 DNA: TGTGCCAGCAGCTCACAGCCTCGGTTAACCTACGAGCAGTACTTC
CDR3 protein: CASSSQPRLTYEQYF

J gene: TRBJ2-7
D gene: NA
V gene: TRBV29-1
clone size: NA
CDR3 DNA: TGCAGCGTTGACGTCGACAATGAGCAGTACTTC
CDR3 protein: CSVDVDNEQYF

J gene: TRBJ1-4
D gene: NA
V gene: TRBV28
clone size: once
CDR3 DNA: TGTGCCAGCGCCTTAGGCAGGGTCGATAATGAAAAACTGTTTTTT
CDR3 protein: CASALGRVDNEKLFF

J gene: TRBJ2-7
D gene: TRBD1
V gene: TRBV19
clone size: NA
CDR3 DNA: TGTGCCAGTAGTACTCAGGGACAGGGGGTCTACGAGCAGTACTTC
CDR3 protein: CASSTQGQGVYEQYF

J gene: TRBJ1-5
D gene: NA
V gene: TRBV20-1
clone size: few
CDR3 DNA: TGCAGTGCTAGAGATAAGCCCGGCCGGGGCAATCAGCCCCAGCATTTT
CDR3 protein: CSARDKPGRGNQPQHF

J gene: TRBJ2-4
D gene: NA
V gene: TRBV20-1
clone size: NA
CDR3 DNA: TGCAGTGCTAGAGATCGTAGGGCCAAAAACATTCAGTACTTC
CDR3 protein: CSARDRRAKNIQYF

J gene: TRBJ2-7
D gene: NA
V gene: TRBV4-3
clone size: NA
CDR3 DNA: TGCGCCAGCAGCCAAGTAAGGGGGACTGGCTCCTACAATGAGCAGTACTTC
CDR3 protein: CASSQVRGTGSYNEQYF

J gene: TRBJ1-2
D gene: NA
V gene: TRBV20-1
clone size: NA
CDR3 DNA: TGCAGTGCTAGCATCTCAGGTCTAACCTATGGCTACACCTTC
CDR3 protein: CSASISGLTYGYTF

J gene: TRBJ1-1
D gene: NA
V gene: TRBV28
clone size: NA
CDR3 DNA: TGTGCCAGCAGTTTAACCCCCGCTGGTGGCACTGAAGCTTTCTTT
CDR3 protein: CASSLTPAGGTEAFF

J gene: TRBJ1-1
D gene: TRBD1
V gene: TRBV20-1
clone size: NA
CDR3 DNA: TGCAGTGCTAACAGGGGTGAAGCTTTCTTT
CDR3 protein: CSANRGEAFF

J gene: TRBJ2-5
D gene: NA
V gene: TRBV5-1
clone size: NA
CDR3 DNA: TGCGCCAGCAGACCGGGAGTACTAGAGACCCAGTACTTC
CDR3 protein: CASRPGVLETQYF

J gene: TRBJ2-1
D gene: TRBD2
V gene: TRBV6-6
clone size: once
CDR3 DNA: TGTGCCAGCAGTTCGGGACTAGCGGTCTACAATGGGCAGTTCTTC
CDR3 protein: CASSSGLAVYNGQFF

J gene: TRBJ1-1
D gene: NA
V gene: TRBV30
clone size: NA
CDR3 DNA: TGTGCCTGGATGAGGAGGGAGACTGAAGCTTTCTTT
CDR3 protein: CAWMRRETEAFF

J gene: TRBJ2-5
D gene: TRBD2
V gene: TRBV12-3/TRBV12-4
clone size: NA
CDR3 DNA: TGTGCCAGCAGGCTAGGAGCGGGGGATGGAGAGACCCAGTACTTC
CDR3 protein: CASRLGAGDGETQYF

J gene: TRBJ1-2
D gene: TRBD1
V gene: TRBV7-2
clone size: NA
CDR3 DNA: TGTGCCAGCAGTCGTGGGACAGGGGCCGGCATTTGGGGCTACACCTTC
CDR3 protein: CASSRGTGAGIWGYTF